One sample yielded the 29 T cell receptor beta chains listed below, sequenced in a study of response to subunit inactivated influenza vaccine. In TCRdb, the RT-PCR reads were re-called with MiXCR into one record per CDR3 protein. The table includes more than 500,000 distinct CDR3 sequences, approximately 10% detected once. These records were also assigned to another study, of T cells expressing NK-cell markers. In that study: What made the TCR beta cDNA was 5'RACE template switching with UMIs.

Sequenced here: PBMCs from blood, sampled on the day of vaccination. These receptors originate from a man between 45 and 60 years old who received an inactivated influenza vaccine.

A note on this clonotype: A much larger clone lies one base from this, so it may be a read error. The chain employs TRBV7-2 and TRBJ2-5, with D unresolved. The CDR3 runs 12 residues. CDR1 and CDR2 from the germline V gene are SGHTA and FQGNSA. With 6 bases removed from V and 1 base from J, the gap between germline ends came to 6 bases. CDR3 sequence: CASRSTQETQYF. CDR3 nucleotides: TGTGCCAGCAGATCAACCCAAGAGACCCAGTACTTC. The variable domain in full, completed from reference TRBV7-2 and TRBJ2-5, reads GAGVSQSPSNKVTEKGKDVELRCDPISGHTALYWYRQSLGQGLEFLIYFQGNSAPDKSGLPSDRFSAERTGGSVSTLTIQRTQQEDSAVYLCASRSTQETQYFGPGTRLLVL.

This clonotype was counted between two and nine times. V and J are TRBV18 and TRBJ2-7; D perhaps matches TRBD1 (6 bases). The CDR3 is 15 amino acids. V lost 0 bases and J 5 bases, leaving 14 bases between the germline ends. Germline V lookup: CDR1 KGHSH, CDR2 LQKENI. The CDR3 loop reads CASSPPGAPRDEQYF. Written as DNA, the CDR3 is TGTGCCAGCTCACCACCGGGGGCCCCCCGGGACGAGCAGTACTTC.

The V and J genes are TRBV28 and TRBJ1-4; unclear D gene. Germline V lookup: CDR1 MDHEN, CDR2 SYDVKM. This CDR3 spans 12 amino acids. Deletions cut 6 bases from V and 10 bases from J, with 12 bases between. CDR3 nucleotides: TGTGCCAGCAGCAATGGTGCCCGAAAACTGTTTTTT. It is translated as CASSNGARKLFF. The full variable domain, with the rest looked up from reference TRBV28 and TRBJ1-4, is DVKVTQSSRYLVKRTGEKVFLECVQDMDHENMFWYRQDPGLGLRLIYFSYDVKMKEKGDIPEGYSVSREKKERFSLILESASTNQTSMYLCASSNGARKLFFGSGTQLSVL.

This clonotype was recorded at least ten times. J is TRBJ2-7 and V is TRBV12-3 or TRBV12-4; D is undetermined. V lost 3 bases and J lost 3, with 6 bases in between. This CDR3 is 12 amino acids long. The CDR3 loop reads CASSFRYYEQYF. The CDR3 region has the DNA TGTGCCAGCAGTTTCCGATACTACGAGCAGTACTTC.

The sample holds a few counts of this clonotype. This chain connects TRBV4-3 to TRBJ1-2, with 7 bases aligning to TRBD1. Trimming at V came to 2 bases and at J to 4 bases, leaving 7 bases not matched to a gene. CDR3 length equals 15 residues. Germline V lookup: CDR1 LGHNA, CDR2 YSLEER. CDR3 in amino acids: CASSQSTTGAYGYTF. CDR3 in DNA: TGCGCCAGCAGCCAATCCACCACAGGGGCCTATGGCTACACCTTC.

The sample holds a few counts of this clonotype. This rearrangement joins TRBV12-3 or TRBV12-4 to TRBJ2-3, with 8 bases matching TRBD1. The CDR3 has 18 residues. The junction had 16 bases not matched to a gene; V was cut back by 6 bases and J by 2 bases. CDR3 DNA: TGTGCCAGCAGCTCCCCTCCCGGTGGGACAGGCTACACAGATACGCAGTATTTT. As protein: CASSSPPGGTGYTDTQYF.

The J gene is TRBJ2-2, the V gene TRBV29-1; the match to TRBD1 covers 8 bases. The CDR3 has 14 amino acids. V lost 7 bases to trimming and J lost 6 bases; unmatched junction nucleotides: 10. Germline values: CDR1 SQVTM, CDR2 ANQGSEA. The DNA of the CDR3 is TGCAGCGGAAGGACAGGGTCGGTTTCCGGGGAGCTGTTTTTT. This sequence encodes CSGRTGSVSGELFF.

This clonotype was picked up a small number of times. V and J are TRBV12-3 or TRBV12-4 and TRBJ2-5; no definite D call. The CDR3 is 11 residues long. Trimming shortened V by 7 bases and J by 4 bases, and 7 bases separated the two germline ends. CDR3: CASKLGETQYF. CDR3 sequence (DNA): TGTGCCAGCAAGTTGGGAGAGACCCAGTACTTC.

This clonotype was counted many times. The V call is TRBV10-3, the J call TRBJ2-7; D call uncertain. The germline CDR1 and CDR2 sequences are ENHRY and SYGVKD. CDR3 length: 12 residues. Trimming removed 0 bases from V and 5 bases from J, with 5 bases in between. The CDR3 nucleotides read TGTGCCATCAGTGAGTCCTTGCACGAGCAGTACTTC. Translating gives CAISESLHEQYF.

A note on this clonotype: Relative to the germline gene, one junction end is altered; a read error may explain this. The chain carries TRBV2 and TRBJ2-3, with 7 positions matching TRBD1. Germline lookup yields CDR1 SNHLY and CDR2 FYNNEI. The CDR3 covers 15 residues. The CDR3 DNA follows: TGTGCTAGCAGTGACAGGGAATGGGGCACAGATACGCAGTATTTT. As protein: CASSDREWGTDTQYF.

V and J are TRBV18 and TRBJ2-1, with D possibly matching TRBD2 (7 bases). The V end was cut by 0 bases, the J end by 6 bases, with 12 bases between. From germline, CDR1 is KGHSH and CDR2 LQKENI. The CDR3 totals 15 residues. CDR3 loop: CASSPPGGLGNEQFF. CDR3 DNA sequence: TGTGCCAGCTCACCACCGGGGGGGCTTGGCAATGAGCAGTTCTTC.

The chain employs TRBV7-2 and TRBJ2-1; a possible D gene is TRBD2 (5 bases). V lost 6 bases and J lost 13, with 16 bases in between. The CDR3 sequence is 12 residues long. Germline V gives CDR1 SGHTA, CDR2 FQGNSA. CDR3 amino acids: CASRTLAEPQFF. The CDR3, as DNA: TGTGCCAGCAGGACCCTAGCTGAACCCCAGTTCTTC.

This clonotype has only a few counts. The CDR3 loop reads CASTQGGTGGSKQYF. For the CDR3, the DNA is TGTGCCAGCACCCAAGGAGGGACAGGGGGCTCTAAGCAGTACTTC. The chain has TRBV6-1 and TRBJ2-7, with 12 bases that match TRBD1. Trimming removed 7 bases from V and 8 bases from J; junction bases left unmatched: 12. Per germline, CDR1 MNHNS and CDR2 SASEGT. The CDR3 spans 15 residues.

This clonotype was recorded a few times. The chain uses TRBV12-3 or TRBV12-4 and TRBJ1-4; D might be TRBD1 (6 bases). The CDR3 extends over 14 amino acids. Between the trimmed V and J ends, which lost 6 bases and 7 bases, there was a span of 15 bases. The CDR3 loop is CASRPQGLGEKLFF. The CDR3 DNA reads TGTGCCAGCAGACCTCAGGGGTTGGGTGAAAAACTGTTTTTT.

The rearrangement joins TRBV30 to TRBJ2-7; 7 bases align to TRBD1. The CDR3 is made up of 12 amino acids. Losses at the gene ends were 6 bases for V and 2 bases for J; bases not matched to a gene: 4. The germline V gene has CDR1 GTSNPN and CDR2 SVGIG (reference sequence). CDR3 amino acids: CACDRETYEQYF. The DNA for the CDR3 is TGTGCCTGTGACAGGGAGACCTACGAGCAGTACTTC.

V is TRBV29-1 and J is TRBJ2-7, with a weak D call TRBD2 (5 bases). The CDR3 totals 12 residues. Trimming removed 4 bases at V and 0 bases at J, with 7 bases between. Germline loops: CDR1 SQVTM, CDR2 ANQGSEA. The CDR3 region is CSVGAGSYEQYF. CDR3 sequence (DNA): TGCAGCGTTGGCGCGGGCTCCTACGAGCAGTACTTC.

This clonotype has more than one count but fewer than ten. V is TRBV10-3 and J is TRBJ1-5; 7 nucleotides agree with TRBD1. The germline gives CDR1 ENHRY, CDR2 SYGVKD. The CDR3 consists of 13 residues. J lost 6 bases, V lost 2 bases, and 1 base had no gene match. In DNA form, the CDR3 reads TGTGCCATCAGTGAGAACAGGGGTCAGCCCCAGCATTTT. Its protein is CAISENRGQPQHF.

The rearrangement uses TRBV7-8 and TRBJ2-7; the match to TRBD2 covers 8 bases. The trim removed 2 bases at V and 4 bases at J, leaving 4 bases unmatched. The CDR3 totals 14 residues. Germline CDR1 reads SGHVS; CDR2 reads FQNEAQ. CDR3 coding DNA: TGTGCCAGCAGCTTACTCTTAGCGGGATACGAGCAGTACTTC. As protein: CASSLLLAGYEQYF.

This clonotype was seen more than once but under ten times. The chain couples TRBV6-5 to TRBJ2-3; maybe TRBD1 (5 bases). This CDR3 spans 15 amino acids. The germline CDR1 and CDR2 sequences are MNHEY and SVGAGI. V was shortened by 2 bases and J by 1 base, with 10 bases between the two germline ends. The CDR3 protein is CASSYEDSRTDTQYF. CDR3 in DNA: TGTGCCAGCAGTTACGAAGACAGTCGCACAGATACGCAGTATTTT.

Only a few counts were recorded for this clonotype. The V call is TRBV5-6, the J call TRBJ1-5; TRBD1 aligns across 10 bases. Germline values: CDR1 SGHDT, CDR2 YYEEEE. V gave up 1 base and J gave up 9 bases; unmatched junction bases: 19. The CDR3 is 19 amino acids. The CDR3 nucleotides read TGTGCCAGCAGCTTGCGGAGGACAGGGGGACAATTCGCCTCCCCGCCCCAGCATTTT. Its protein is CASSLRRTGGQFASPPQHF.

This clonotype occurred a few times. The CDR3 DNA reads TGTGCCAGCAGCCTCACAGGGGTTGCTAACTATGGCTACACCTTC. It yields the protein CASSLTGVANYGYTF. The rearrangement links TRBV7-2 to TRBJ1-2, with TRBD1 matching over 7 bases. The length of the CDR3 is 15 residues. Germline V gene lookup returns CDR1 SGHTA and CDR2 FQGNSA. V was clipped by 5 bases and J by 0 bases; unmatched bases: 6.

This clonotype was recorded a few times. The chain carries TRBV6-5 and TRBJ1-5; the D gene is possibly TRBD1 (5 bases). Germline-derived CDR1 and CDR2 are MNHEY and SVGAGI. The CDR3 is 13 residues long. V was clipped by 4 bases and J by 11 bases, with 15 bases between them. CDR3 nucleotide sequence: TGTGCCAGCAGTTCCCGTCAGTGGGGGTCCCAGCATTTT. This sequence encodes CASSSRQWGSQHF.

In this sample, this clonotype turned up a few times. CDR3 bases: TGTGCCACCAGCAGAGATCGCGGGCAGCATAATTCACCCCTCCACTTT. Translation: CATSRDRGQHNSPLHF. The gene calls are TRBV15 and TRBJ1-6; unclear D gene. The CDR3 spans 16 residues. Germline V gene lookup returns CDR1 LNHNV and CDR2 YYDKDF (reference sequence). V lost 0 bases, J lost 5 bases, and 11 bases lay in between.

There are a few counts of this clonotype. The CDR3 protein is CASSVDRGATGELFF. CDR3 in DNA: TGTGCCAGCAGCGTAGACAGGGGTGCCACCGGGGAGCTGTTTTTT. The rearrangement uses TRBV5-6 and TRBJ2-2; the match to TRBD1 covers 8 bases. The V and J ends lost 4 bases and 4 bases, in that order; junction bases with no gene match: 6. The CDR3 totals 15 residues. The germline V gene has CDR1 SGHDT and CDR2 YYEEEE.

This clonotype was seen many times. This rearrangement joins TRBV6-2 or TRBV6-3 to TRBJ1-2; D ambiguous. V lost 4 bases, J lost 3 bases, and 15 bases lay in between. This CDR3 contains 15 residues. The V gene's germline CDR1 is MNHEY and CDR2 SVGEGT. CDR3 sequence (DNA): TGTGCCAGCAGTTTGCCGACGGGGTGGGACTATGGCTACACCTTC. Translated, it gives CASSLPTGWDYGYTF.

The gene calls are TRBV11-2 and TRBJ2-1; 7 bases match TRBD2. Losses at the gene ends were 0 bases for V and 5 bases for J; bases not matched to a gene: 4. This CDR3 is built from 15 residues. The V gene's germline CDR1 is SGHAT and CDR2 FQNNGV. The CDR3 protein is CASSLDRGEHNEQFF. The CDR3 DNA sequence: TGTGCCAGCAGCTTAGATCGGGGGGAGCACAATGAGCAGTTCTTC.

This clonotype turned up a few times. This chain links TRBV7-9 with TRBJ1-1; no clear D. CDR3 length: 14 amino acids. Germline-derived CDR1 and CDR2 are SEHNR and FQNEAQ (reference sequence). V lost 6 bases to trimming and J lost 0 bases, with 11 bases between them. The CDR3 DNA is TGTGCCAGCAGTCAAGATTTGCTGAACACTGAAGCTTTCTTT. It translates to CASSQDLLNTEAFF.

This chain joins TRBV28 and TRBJ1-4; D perhaps matches TRBD1 (5 bases). Germline CDR1 is MDHEN and CDR2 is SYDVKM. With 2 bases removed from V and 8 bases from J, the gap between germline ends came to 12 bases. CDR3 size: 14 residues. CDR3 residues: CASSLPRGEEKLFF. The CDR3, as DNA: TGTGCCAGCAGTTTACCCAGAGGGGAAGAAAAACTGTTTTTT.

This clonotype has at least ten counts. The CDR3 is CASSPKGPSDEQFF. In DNA, the CDR3 is TGTGCCAGCAGTCCAAAGGGACCCTCGGATGAGCAGTTCTTC. The chain uses TRBV6-4 and TRBJ2-1; D may correspond to TRBD1 or TRBD2 (5 bases each). This CDR3 has 14 residues. Germline CDR1 and CDR2: MRHNA and SNTAGT. Deletions cut 5 bases from V and 8 bases from J, with 16 bases between.